The following is a T cell receptor beta chain sequence with its context. Documented time point: pre-sensitization, week 0. Specified treatment: therapeutic diphenylcyclopropenone sensitization with weekly scalp DPC. Total RNA extraction was carried out from unfractionated whole blood. The CDR3 sequence is 16 residues long. After removal of 0 bases from V and 2 bases from J, the junction contained 6 bases not matched to a gene. CDR1 is LGHNA, CDR2 YNFKEQ, per germline. This entry comes from a study of human T cells and chemical hapten exposure. Study summary: A roughly 2 cm by roughly 2 cm inner upper arm patch received 2% DPC for sensitization. Among samples, TCR yields varied mainly because of small differences in pooled library volume.

TCRdb itself ran the RACE reads through MiXCR, one entry per CDR3 protein. This sample has 300,000 to 450,000 distinct CDR3 sequences, with more than 4.5% found just once. Sequenced here: whole blood, sampled in connection with sensitization to the hapten diphenylcyclopropenone (DPC). The chain carries TRBV4-2 and TRBJ1-2; 7 bases line up with TRBD1. This receptor was identified in a woman between 45 and 60 years old with alopecia areata. Some clones in this sample may be carry-over from other donors' samples. The chain's CDR3 is CASSQDSRGVNYGYTF. The CDR3 bases are TGTGCCAGCAGCCAAGATTCCAGGGGGGTGAACTATGGCTACACCTTC.